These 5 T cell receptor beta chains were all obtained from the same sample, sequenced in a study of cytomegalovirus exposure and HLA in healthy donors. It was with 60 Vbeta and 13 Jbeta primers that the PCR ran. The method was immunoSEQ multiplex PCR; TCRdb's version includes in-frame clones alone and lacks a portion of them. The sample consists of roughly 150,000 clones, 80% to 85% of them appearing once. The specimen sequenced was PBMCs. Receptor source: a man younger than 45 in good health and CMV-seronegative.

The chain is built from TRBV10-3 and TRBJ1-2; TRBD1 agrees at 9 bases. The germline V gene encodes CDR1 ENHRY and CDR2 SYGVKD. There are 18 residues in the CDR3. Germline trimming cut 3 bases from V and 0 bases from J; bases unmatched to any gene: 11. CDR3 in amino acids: CAISEKTGGGWTNYGYTF. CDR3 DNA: TGTGCCATCAGTGAAAAAACAGGGGGCGGATGGACTAACTATGGCTACACCTTC.

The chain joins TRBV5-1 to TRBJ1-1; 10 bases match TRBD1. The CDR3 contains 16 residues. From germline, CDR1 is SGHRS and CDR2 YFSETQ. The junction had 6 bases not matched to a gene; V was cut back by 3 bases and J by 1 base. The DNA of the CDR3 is TGCGCCAGCAGCTCCGGACAGGGGGGAAGGAACACTGAAGCTTTCTTT. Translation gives CASSSGQGGRNTEAFF.

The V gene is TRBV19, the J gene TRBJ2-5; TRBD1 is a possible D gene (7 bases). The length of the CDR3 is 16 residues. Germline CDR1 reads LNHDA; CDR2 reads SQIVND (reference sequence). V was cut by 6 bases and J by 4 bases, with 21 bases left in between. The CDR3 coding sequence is TGTGCCAGTAGCCAACAACGTACAGGGGAGGCAGAGACCCAGTACTTC. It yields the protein CASSQQRTGEAETQYF.

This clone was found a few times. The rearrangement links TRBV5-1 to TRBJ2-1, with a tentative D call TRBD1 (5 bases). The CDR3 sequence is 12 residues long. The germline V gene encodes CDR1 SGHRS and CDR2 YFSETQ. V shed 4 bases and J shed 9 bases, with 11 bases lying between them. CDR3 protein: CASSIHRGEQFF. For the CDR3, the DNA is TGCGCCAGCAGCATCCATAGGGGTGAGCAGTTCTTC.

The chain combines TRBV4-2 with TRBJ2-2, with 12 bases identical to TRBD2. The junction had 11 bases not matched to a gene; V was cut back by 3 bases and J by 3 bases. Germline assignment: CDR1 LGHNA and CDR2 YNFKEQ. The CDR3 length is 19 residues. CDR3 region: CASSQEMPGLAGYTGELFF. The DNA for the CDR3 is TGTGCCAGCAGCCAGGAAATGCCGGGACTAGCGGGTTACACCGGGGAGCTGTTTTTT.